These 22 T cell receptor beta chains originate from one sample sequenced in a study of human T cells and chemical hapten exposure. Sample time point: pre-sensitization, week 0. Specified treatment: therapeutic diphenylcyclopropenone sensitization with weekly scalp DPC. MiXCR, applied by TCRdb to the RACE reads, yields one record per CDR3 protein. The sample lists more than 85,000 distinct CDR3 sequences, 8.5% seen once, with 2.5% to 3% in the top ten. Sequenced material: whole blood, taken in connection with sensitization to the hapten diphenylcyclopropenone (DPC). These TCRs come from a man between 40 and 49 years old with alopecia areata. Some clones in this sample may be carry-over from other donors' samples.

This clonotype was recorded many times. The chain carries TRBV14 and TRBJ1-1; D may be TRBD1 (5 bases). CDR1 and CDR2 (germline): SGHDN, FVKESK. The CDR3 consists of 15 residues. Trimming stripped 0 bases from V and 7 bases from J, with 15 bases between. The CDR3: CASSQDPAGFSEAFF. The DNA of the CDR3 is TGTGCCAGCAGCCAAGATCCGGCAGGGTTCAGTGAAGCTTTCTTT.

This chain joins TRBV7-6 and TRBJ2-3, with D maybe TRBD1 (5 bases). V shed 5 bases and J shed 4 bases, with 16 bases lying between them. This CDR3 is 15 amino acids long. Germline CDR1 and CDR2: SGHVS and FNYEAQ. CDR3 sequence (DNA): TGTGCCAGCAGCCCGGATGGCAGGGCCGCAGATACGCAGTATTTT. It is translated as CASSPDGRAADTQYF. The variable domain in full, completed from reference TRBV7-6 and TRBJ2-3, reads GAGVSQSPRYKVTKRGQDVALRCDPISGHVSLYWYRQALGQGPEFLTYFNYEAQQDKSGLPNDRFSAERPEGSISTLTIQRTEQRDSAMYRCASSPDGRAADTQYFGPGTRLTVL.

This clonotype occurred a few times. V gene TRBV15 combines with J gene TRBJ2-1; D assignment may be TRBD1 or TRBD2 (5 bases each). Germline V lookup: CDR1 LNHNV, CDR2 YYDKDF (reference sequence). The CDR3 spans 15 residues. Trimming removed 8 bases from V and 4 bases from J, with 18 bases in between. Here the CDR3 reads CATQARGQGYNEQFF. DNA of the CDR3: TGTGCCACCCAGGCGAGGGGCCAAGGGTACAATGAGCAGTTCTTC.

This clonotype has more than one count but fewer than ten. The chain links TRBV19 to TRBJ2-5, with D possibly TRBD1 on 6 matching bases. V lost 0 bases, J lost 4 bases, and 12 bases lay in between. The CDR3 runs to 15 residues. Germline V gene lookup returns CDR1 LNHDA and CDR2 SQIVND (reference sequence). CDR3 protein: CASSIESGHPETQYF. DNA of the CDR3: TGTGCCAGTAGTATAGAGTCGGGACACCCAGAGACCCAGTACTTC.

This clonotype occurred a few times. The chain has TRBV7-2 and TRBJ1-5; 8 positions agree with TRBD1. Looked up from germline, CDR1 is SGHTA and CDR2 is FQGNSA. Germline trimming cut 6 bases from V and 1 base from J; bases unmatched to any gene: 5. The length of the CDR3 is 15 residues. For the CDR3, the DNA is TGTGCCAGCAGTTCCGGACAGGGAAGCAATCAGCCCCAGCATTTT. Protein sequence: CASSSGQGSNQPQHF.

The rearrangement links TRBV5-1 to TRBJ1-2, with 7 bases that match TRBD1. CDR3 length: 22 residues. Germline loops: CDR1 SGHRS, CDR2 YFSETQ. V shed 4 bases and J 4 bases; nucleotides not matched to a gene: 31. The CDR3: CASSASSWTSRGKSPTGYGYTF. Written as DNA, the CDR3 is TGCGCCAGCAGCGCCTCCTCCTGGACCAGCAGGGGGAAATCACCAACGGGCTATGGCTACACCTTC.

A few counts support this clonotype. The rearrangement joins TRBV6-1 to TRBJ2-3; D ambiguous. The CDR3 is made up of 13 amino acids. The V gene's germline CDR1 is MNHNS and CDR2 SASEGT. The germline V and J ends were trimmed by 4 bases and 2 bases, with 7 bases remaining between them. CDR3: CASSGFFTDTQYF. CDR3 sequence (DNA): TGTGCCAGCAGTGGATTTTTCACAGATACGCAGTATTTT.

In this sample, this clonotype turned up a few times. The rearrangement links TRBV5-1 to TRBJ2-5; 7 nucleotides line up with TRBD1. The CDR3 is 15 residues long. The germline gives CDR1 SGHRS, CDR2 YFSETQ. V trimming: 0 bases; J trimming: 5 bases; junction bases outside the gene matches: 7. The CDR3 protein is CASSLVGTGVETQYF. The CDR3, as DNA: TGCGCCAGCAGCTTGGTGGGCACAGGGGTTGAGACCCAGTACTTC.

This clonotype was seen more than once but under ten times. This chain links TRBV5-1 with TRBJ2-5; no definite D call. The CDR3 loop spans 13 amino acids. Germline loops: CDR1 SGHRS, CDR2 YFSETQ. V was clipped by 4 bases and J by 1 base, with 8 bases between them. The CDR3 here is CASSPSPQETQYF. The CDR3 DNA reads as TGCGCCAGCAGCCCTTCTCCCCAAGAGACCCAGTACTTC.

This clonotype was seen repeatedly, ten times or more. The CDR3 DNA reads as TGTGCCAGCAGCCGCATGGAAGGGGTCCCCTACAATGAGCAGTTCTTC. This codes for CASSRMEGVPYNEQFF. V usage is TRBV3-1 and J usage is TRBJ2-1, with D perhaps matching TRBD1 (5 bases). This CDR3 region has 16 residues. V lost 4 bases and J 2 bases, leaving 15 bases between the germline ends. In germline, CDR1 is LGHDT, CDR2 YNNKEL (reference sequence).

The gene calls are TRBV27 and TRBJ2-3; 11 nucleotides line up with TRBD2. CDR1 and CDR2 (germline): MNHEY, SMNVEV (reference sequence). V trimming: 5 bases; J trimming: 2 bases; junction bases outside the gene matches: 6. The CDR3 spans 16 residues. The CDR3 loop is CASSISLAGATDTQYF. The CDR3 bases are TGTGCCAGCAGTATCTCACTAGCGGGAGCCACAGATACGCAGTATTTT.

This clonotype has ten or more counts. The gene calls are TRBV10-3 and TRBJ2-1, with 13 bases lining up with TRBD2. The V gene's germline CDR1 is ENHRY and CDR2 SYGVKD. V shed 6 bases and J 0 bases; nucleotides not matched to a gene: 11. This CDR3 is 19 amino acids long. The CDR3 nucleotides read TGTGCCATCAGCCCGGGACTAGCGGGAAGCCTGAGCTCCTACAATGAGCAGTTCTTC. It encodes CAISPGLAGSLSSYNEQFF.

V gene TRBV29-1 combines with J gene TRBJ2-7; 8 bases are a match to TRBD1. Germline V CDR1 and CDR2: SQVTM, ANQGSEA. V gave up 0 bases and J gave up 3 bases; unmatched junction bases: 28. The CDR3 spans 22 residues. CDR3 nucleotides: TGCAGCGTTGAAGATCGGGTTAGGGTGAACCAGGGGGCTACGCGGCCTAACTACGAGCAGTACGTC. Protein: CSVEDRVRVNQGATRPNYEQYV.

This clonotype has a single count. The chain combines TRBV6-2 or TRBV6-3 with TRBJ2-1, with D uncertain. Per the germline V gene, CDR1 is MNHEY and CDR2 is SVGEGT. The CDR3 totals 12 residues. Trimming took 3 bases from V and 8 from J, leaving 8 bases between them. The CDR3 here is CASSYRTDEQFF. CDR3 sequence (DNA): TGTGCCAGCAGTTATCGTACGGATGAGCAGTTCTTC.

This chain connects TRBV7-9 to TRBJ2-5; 14 bases are shared with TRBD2. The CDR3 covers 15 residues. With V trimmed by 1 base and J by 7 bases, 2 bases remained unmatched. Germline CDR1 reads SEHNR; CDR2 reads FQNEAQ (reference sequence). This chain's CDR3 is CASSLVGTSGGTQYF. CDR3 DNA sequence: TGTGCCAGCAGCTTAGTTGGGACTAGCGGGGGGACCCAGTACTTC.

This clonotype was seen a handful of times. This sequence joins TRBV3-1 and TRBJ2-3; the D is unclear. Trimming took 0 bases from V and 2 from J, leaving 15 bases between them. Germline V gives CDR1 LGHDT, CDR2 YNNKEL (reference sequence). The CDR3 extends over 17 amino acids. CDR3 coding DNA: TGTGCCAGCAGCCAAGACTTACCGGTGCGGCTCACAGATACGCAGTATTTT. Translation gives CASSQDLPVRLTDTQYF.

This clonotype occurred a few times. V is TRBV7-8 and J is TRBJ1-2; D possibly corresponds to TRBD1 (5 bases). Germline V CDR1 and CDR2: SGHVS, FQNEAQ. This CDR3 has 16 residues. Trimming took 4 bases from V and 3 from J, leaving 18 bases between them. The CDR3: CASSSHFAGVDYGYTF. The CDR3 DNA reads TGTGCCAGCAGCTCCCACTTTGCGGGGGTAGACTATGGCTACACCTTC.

The table lists this clonotype with a few counts. The chain recombines TRBV7-9 with TRBJ1-4, with 8 bases that match TRBD1. The CDR3 has 14 residues. The germline CDR1 and CDR2 sequences are SEHNR and FQNEAQ (reference sequence). V shed 5 bases and J 7 bases; nucleotides not matched to a gene: 6. CDR3 in DNA: TGTGCCAGCAGCCGCGCCGGACAGGGTGAAAAACTGTTTTTT. Protein product: CASSRAGQGEKLFF.

Many counts were recorded for this clonotype. This chain links TRBV20-1 with TRBJ2-3, with 11 bases matching TRBD2. The germline gives CDR1 DFQATT, CDR2 SNEGSKA (reference sequence). The CDR3 spans 16 residues. Germline trimming cut 3 bases from V and 1 base from J; bases unmatched to any gene: 6. The CDR3 DNA reads as TGCAGTGCTAGCATAGGACTAGCGGGCCGCACAGATACGCAGTATTTT. Translated: CSASIGLAGRTDTQYF.

The J gene is TRBJ2-7, the V gene TRBV6-1, with 8 bases that match TRBD1. Germline V gene data show CDR1 as MNHNS and CDR2 as SASEGT. V shed 6 bases and J 3 bases; nucleotides not matched to a gene: 10. The CDR3 has 15 amino acids. The CDR3 protein is CASSYNFDRGYEQYF. CDR3 bases: TGTGCCAGCAGCTACAATTTTGACAGGGGCTACGAGCAGTACTTC.

CDR3 in DNA: TGTGCCAGCAGCTTCTTCCGGGAGGGCCAAGAGACCCAGTACTTC. Amino acids: CASSFFREGQETQYF. The V and J genes are TRBV7-6 and TRBJ2-5; 8 nucleotides line up with TRBD2. With V trimmed by 3 bases and J by 1 base, 4 bases remained unmatched. This CDR3 contains 15 residues. Germline V lookup: CDR1 SGHVS, CDR2 FNYEAQ.

This chain links TRBV6-2 or TRBV6-3 with TRBJ1-5; D gene uncertain. V was cut by 9 bases and J by 5 bases, with 11 bases left in between. The V gene's germline CDR1 is MNHEY and CDR2 SVGEGT. There are 12 residues in the CDR3. The CDR3 DNA sequence: TGTGCCAGTATGGGCGGGGATCAGCCCCAGCATTTT. Its translation: CASMGGDQPQHF.